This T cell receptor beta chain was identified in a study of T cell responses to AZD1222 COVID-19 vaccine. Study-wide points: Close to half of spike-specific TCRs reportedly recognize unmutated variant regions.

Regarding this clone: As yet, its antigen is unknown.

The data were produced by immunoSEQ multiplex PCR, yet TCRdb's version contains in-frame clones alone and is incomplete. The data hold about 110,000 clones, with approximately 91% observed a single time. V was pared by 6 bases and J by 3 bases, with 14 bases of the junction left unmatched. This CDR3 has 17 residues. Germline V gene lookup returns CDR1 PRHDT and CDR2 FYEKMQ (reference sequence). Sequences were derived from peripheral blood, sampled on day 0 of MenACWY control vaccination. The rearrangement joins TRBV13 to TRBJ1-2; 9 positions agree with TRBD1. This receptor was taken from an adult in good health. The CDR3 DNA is TGTGCCAGCAGTTCCCAACAGGGGGCGAGGAAAGACTATGGCTACACCTTC. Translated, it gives CASSSQQGARKDYGYTF.